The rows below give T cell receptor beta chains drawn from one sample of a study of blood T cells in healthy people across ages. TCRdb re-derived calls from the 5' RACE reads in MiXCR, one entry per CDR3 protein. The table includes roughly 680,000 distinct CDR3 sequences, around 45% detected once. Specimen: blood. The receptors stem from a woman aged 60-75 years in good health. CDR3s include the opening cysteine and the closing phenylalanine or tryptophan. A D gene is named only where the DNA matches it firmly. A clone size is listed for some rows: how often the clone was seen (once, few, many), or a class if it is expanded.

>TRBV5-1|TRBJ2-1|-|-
CASSLTSATRSYNEQFF
TGCGCCAGCAGCTTGACTTCCGCGACTCGCTCCTACAATGAGCAGTTCTTC
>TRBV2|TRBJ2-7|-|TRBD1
CASSPQGETYEQYF
TGTGCCAGCAGTCCACAGGGGGAAACCTACGAGCAGTACTTC
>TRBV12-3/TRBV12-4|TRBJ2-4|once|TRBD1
CASRITGGAQYF
TGTGCCAGCAGGATAACAGGGGGTGCGCAGTACTTC
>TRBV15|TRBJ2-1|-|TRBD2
CATSRGLAGAYNEQFF
TGTGCCACCAGCAGAGGCCTAGCGGGAGCCTACAATGAGCAGTTCTTC
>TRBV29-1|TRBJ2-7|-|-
CSVDLGADEQYF
TGCAGCGTTGATTTAGGGGCTGACGAGCAGTACTTC
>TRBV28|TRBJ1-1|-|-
CASSPRGENTEAFF
TGTGCCAGCAGCCCCCGGGGGGAGAACACTGAAGCTTTCTTT
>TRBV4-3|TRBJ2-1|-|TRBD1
CASSRAPSGTGLNEQFF
TGCGCCAGCAGCCGAGCGCCTAGTGGGACAGGGTTAAATGAGCAGTTCTTC
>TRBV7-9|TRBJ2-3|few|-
CASSGLMPDTQYF
TGTGCCAGTTCGGGACTTATGCCAGATACGCAGTATTTT
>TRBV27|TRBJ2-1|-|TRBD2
CASSLLGGAHNEQFF
TGTGCCAGCAGTTTACTCGGGGGGGCACACAATGAGCAGTTCTTC
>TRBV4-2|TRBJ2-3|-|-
CASSQDLRSDTQYF
TGTGCCAGCAGCCAAGATTTGCGGTCGGATACGCAGTATTTT
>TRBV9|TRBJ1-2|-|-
CASSVGTRDGYTF
TGTGCCAGCAGCGTAGGGACTCGGGATGGCTACACCTTC
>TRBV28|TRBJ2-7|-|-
CASSSAGTFLEQYF
TGTGCCAGCAGTTCCGCCGGGACATTCCTCGAGCAGTACTTC
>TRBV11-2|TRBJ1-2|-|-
CASSLVTGIDYGYTF
TGTGCCAGCAGCTTAGTGACAGGAATCGACTATGGCTACACCTTC
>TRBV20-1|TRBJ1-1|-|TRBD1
CSAPDRVVNTEAFF
TGCAGTGCTCCTGACAGGGTTGTTAACACTGAAGCTTTCTTT
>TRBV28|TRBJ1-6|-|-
CASSLRADLYNSPLHF
TGTGCCAGCAGTTTACGGGCAGATCTCTATAATTCACCCCTCCACTTT
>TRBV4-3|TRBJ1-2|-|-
CASSHLGSQFSYGYTF
TGCGCCAGCAGCCACCTAGGGAGCCAATTCTCCTATGGCTACACCTTC
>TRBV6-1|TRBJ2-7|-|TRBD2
CASRGTSGSMIGNEQYF
TGTGCCAGCAGGGGGACTAGCGGGAGTATGATTGGCAATGAGCAGTACTTC
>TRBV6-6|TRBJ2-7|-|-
CASSYSVRANEQYF
TGTGCCAGCAGTTACTCGGTGCGGGCTAACGAGCAGTACTTC
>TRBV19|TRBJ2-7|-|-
CASMRGPGYEQYF
TGTGCCAGTATGAGAGGACCGGGCTACGAGCAGTACTTC
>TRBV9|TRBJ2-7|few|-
CASSFGPGEGEQYF
TGTGCCAGCAGCTTTGGTCCAGGGGAGGGCGAGCAGTACTTC
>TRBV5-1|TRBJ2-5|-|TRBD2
CASHPSGQETQYF
TGCGCCAGCCATCCTAGCGGCCAAGAGACCCAGTACTTC
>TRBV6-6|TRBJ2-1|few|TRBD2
CATAATSGYNEQFF
TGTGCCACAGCGGCTACTAGCGGATACAATGAGCAGTTCTTC
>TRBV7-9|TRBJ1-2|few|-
CASGTRGSYGHTF
TGTGCCAGCGGTACCAGGGGATCGTATGGCCACACCTTC
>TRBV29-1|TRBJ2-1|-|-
CSVVGAGVSEQFF
TGCAGCGTTGTTGGGGCCGGTGTCTCTGAGCAGTTCTTC
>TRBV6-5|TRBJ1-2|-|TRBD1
CASSRDRGGYTF
TGTGCCAGCAGCCGAGACAGGGGCGGCTACACCTTC
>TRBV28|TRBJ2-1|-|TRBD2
CATISGSGSYNEQFF
TGTGCCACCATTAGCGGGAGTGGGTCCTACAATGAGCAGTTCTTC
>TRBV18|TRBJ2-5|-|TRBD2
CASSQGAASGRFGGTQYF
TGTGCCAGCTCACAGGGGGCTGCTAGCGGGAGATTCGGAGGGACCCAGTACTTC
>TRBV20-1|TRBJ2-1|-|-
CSARDGGHNEQFF
TGCAGTGCTAGAGATGGAGGGCACAATGAGCAGTTCTTC
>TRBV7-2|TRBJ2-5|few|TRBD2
CASNGGLGGLQETQYF
TGTGCCAGCAATGGGGGACTAGGGGGGCTCCAAGAGACCCAGTACTTC
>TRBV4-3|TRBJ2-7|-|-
CASSQEEGSSYELYF
TGCGCCAGCAGCCAAGAAGAGGGCAGCTCCTACGAGCTGTACTTC
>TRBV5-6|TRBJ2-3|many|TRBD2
CASSLVLAGTDTQYF
TGTGCCAGCAGCTTGGTTCTAGCGGGAACAGATACGCAGTATTTT
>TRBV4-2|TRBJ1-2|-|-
CASSQDLTTANYGYTF
TGTGCCAGCAGCCAAGATCTGACTACAGCTAACTATGGCTACACCTTC
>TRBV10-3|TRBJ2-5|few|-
CAISPGIRQEGETQYF
TGTGCCATCAGTCCCGGGATTAGACAGGAGGGGGAGACCCAGTACTTC
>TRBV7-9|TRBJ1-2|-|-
CASSLEVRSSYGYTF
TGTGCCAGCAGCTTAGAAGTCCGTTCGAGCTATGGCTACACCTTC
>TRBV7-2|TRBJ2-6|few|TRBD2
CASSLSSGSSGANVLTF
TGTGCCAGCAGCTTGAGTAGCGGGAGTTCCGGGGCCAACGTCCTGACTTTC
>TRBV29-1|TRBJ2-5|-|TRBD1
CSVEQGKVGETQYF
TGCAGCGTGGAACAGGGGAAGGTCGGAGAGACCCAGTACTTC
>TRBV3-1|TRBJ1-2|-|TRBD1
CASRPRDRVLNGGYTF
TGTGCCAGCCGCCCCCGGGACAGGGTCTTAAACGGTGGCTACACCTTC
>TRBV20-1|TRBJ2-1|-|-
CSARGWGQSSYNEQFF
TGCAGTGCTCGAGGGTGGGGCCAAAGCTCCTACAATGAGCAGTTCTTC
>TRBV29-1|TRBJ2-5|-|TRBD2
CSVVRLAGDEQYF
TGCAGCGTTGTTCGACTAGCGGGTGATGAGCAGTACTTC
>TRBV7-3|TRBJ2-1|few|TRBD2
CASSQSGTPHGEQFF
TGTGCCAGCAGCCAAAGCGGGACCCCCCACGGTGAGCAGTTCTTC
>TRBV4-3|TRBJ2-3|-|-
CASSHQRGDTQYF
TGCGCCAGCAGCCACCAACGGGGGGATACGCAGTATTTT
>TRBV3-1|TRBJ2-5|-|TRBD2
CASSSGVLAGQETQYF
TGTGCCAGCAGTTCAGGGGTGCTAGCGGGACAAGAGACCCAGTACTTC
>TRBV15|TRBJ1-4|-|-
CATGRDPDWTSGLFF
TGTGCCACCGGCAGAGATCCGGACTGGACCTCGGGACTGTTTTTT
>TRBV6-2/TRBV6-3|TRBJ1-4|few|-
CARGPSGWNEKLFF
TGTGCCAGAGGGCCTAGCGGATGGAATGAAAAACTGTTTTTT
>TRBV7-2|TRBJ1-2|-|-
CASSSEAGGGYGYTF
TGTGCCAGCAGCTCAGAGGCGGGGGGAGGCTATGGCTACACCTTC
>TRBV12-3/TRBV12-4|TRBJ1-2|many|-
CASSSNYGYTF
TGTGCCAGCAGTTCCAACTATGGCTACACCTTC
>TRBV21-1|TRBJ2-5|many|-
CASSSGTDSQETQYF
TGTGCCAGCAGCAGCGGGACAGATTCTCAAGAGACCCAGTACTTC
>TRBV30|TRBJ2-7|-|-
CAWSVFAAVREQYF
TGTGCCTGGAGTGTATTTGCGGCTGTACGCGAGCAGTACTTC
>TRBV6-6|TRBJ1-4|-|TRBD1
CASRDRGTGEGKLFF
TGTGCCAGCAGGGACCGCGGGACAGGGGAAGGAAAACTGTTTTTT
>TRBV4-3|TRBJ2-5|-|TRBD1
CASSQGVRTGAETQYF
TGCGCCAGCAGCCAAGGGGTTCGGACAGGGGCCGAGACCCAGTACTTC
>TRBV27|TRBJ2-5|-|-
CASSLLKGGRSEQYF
TGTGCCAGCAGTTTATTGAAGGGTGGTCGGAGTGAGCAGTACTTC
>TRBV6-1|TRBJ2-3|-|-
CSGARSDTQYF
TGTTCAGGGGCGCGGTCAGATACGCAGTATTTT
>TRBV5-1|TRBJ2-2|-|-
CASSLGPTGELFF
TGCGCCAGCAGCTTGGGTCCCACCGGGGAGCTGTTTTTT
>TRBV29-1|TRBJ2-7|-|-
CSSAGPGIHEQYF
TGCAGCTCAGCAGGTCCGGGTATCCACGAGCAGTACTTC
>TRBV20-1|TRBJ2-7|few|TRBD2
CSAGLAGTWEQYF
TGCAGTGCTGGGCTAGCGGGGACCTGGGAGCAGTACTTC
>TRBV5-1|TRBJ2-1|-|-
CASSLAEGLSYNERFF
TGCGCCAGCAGCTTGGCCGAGGGTCTCTCCTACAATGAGCGGTTCTTC
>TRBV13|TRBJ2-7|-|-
CASSLQGIGDEQYF
TGTGCCAGCAGCTTACAGGGTATTGGCGACGAGCAGTACTTC
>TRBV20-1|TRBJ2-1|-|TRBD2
CSAQGLVYVDEQFF
TGCAGTGCCCAGGGACTAGTGTATGTCGATGAGCAGTTCTTC